There are a few counts of the clone carrying this T cell receptor (beta chain). The CDR3 loop spans 15 amino acids. In germline, CDR1 is KGHSH, CDR2 LQKENI. J gave up 3 bases and V 3 bases, and 7 bases lay outside the gene matches. These data originate in a study of blood T cell repertoires in COVID-19. Authors' data handling: By means of reference gene primer amplification, nucleated cell counts were estimated. Produced via immunoSEQ multiplex PCR; TCRdb's table is partial and in-frame only. For V, J and clone size, that table is used; D and trimming come from the DNA. The repertoire has roughly 400,000 clones, roughly 90% of them found once; the top ten carry 1.7%.

Source material: PBMCs or T cells enriched from blood (not recorded which). The chain uses TRBV18 and TRBJ1-2; 7 nucleotides agree with TRBD1. This clonotype originated in a woman aged 30 to 39 who had recovered from COVID-19. The CDR3 is CASSPLPQGDYGYTF. The CDR3 DNA is TGTGCCAGCTCACCCCTCCCGCAGGGGGACTATGGCTACACCTTC. Full variable domain (outside the CDR3, taken from reference TRBV18 and TRBJ1-2): NAGVMQNPRHLVRRRGQEARLRCSPMKGHSHVYWYRQLPEEGLKFMVYLQKENIIDESGMPKERFSAEFPKEGPSILRIQQVVRGDSAAYFCASSPLPQGDYGYTFGSGTRLTVV.